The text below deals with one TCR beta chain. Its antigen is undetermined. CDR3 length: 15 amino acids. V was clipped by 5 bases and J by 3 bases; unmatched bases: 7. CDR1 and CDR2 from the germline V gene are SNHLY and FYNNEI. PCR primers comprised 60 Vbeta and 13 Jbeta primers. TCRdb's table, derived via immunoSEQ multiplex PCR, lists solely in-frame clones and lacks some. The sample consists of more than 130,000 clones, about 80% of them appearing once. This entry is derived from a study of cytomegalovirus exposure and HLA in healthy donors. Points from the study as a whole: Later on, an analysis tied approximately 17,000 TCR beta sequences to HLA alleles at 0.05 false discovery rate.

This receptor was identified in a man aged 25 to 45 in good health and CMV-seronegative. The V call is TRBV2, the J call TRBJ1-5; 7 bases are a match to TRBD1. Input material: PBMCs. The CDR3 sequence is CASSYRGGYNQPQHF. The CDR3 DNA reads TGTGCCAGCAGTTACAGGGGTGGATACAATCAGCCCCAGCATTTT.